This T cell receptor beta chain derives from a study of blood T cell repertoires in COVID-19. The CDR3 sequence is 13 residues long. Germline CDR1 and CDR2: LNHDA and SQIVND (reference sequence). V was shortened by 5 bases and J by 2 bases, with 9 bases between the two germline ends. In the authors' workflow: Reference gene primer amplification gave nucleated cell count estimates. Some clones are missing from TCRdb's copy, which holds only in-frame ones; the method was immunoSEQ multiplex PCR. D and trimming were read from the DNA, whereas the V and J calls and clone size are those reported in that table. This table has some 150,000 clones, over 75% appearing once.

This chain links TRBV19 with TRBJ2-5, with D possibly matching TRBD1 (5 bases). The source is a woman aged 35 to 49 with acute or convalescent COVID-19. Material: peripheral blood. CDR3 DNA: TGTGCCAGTAGTCAGGGCAGGCAAGAGACCCAGTACTTC. Translation gives CASSQGRQETQYF.